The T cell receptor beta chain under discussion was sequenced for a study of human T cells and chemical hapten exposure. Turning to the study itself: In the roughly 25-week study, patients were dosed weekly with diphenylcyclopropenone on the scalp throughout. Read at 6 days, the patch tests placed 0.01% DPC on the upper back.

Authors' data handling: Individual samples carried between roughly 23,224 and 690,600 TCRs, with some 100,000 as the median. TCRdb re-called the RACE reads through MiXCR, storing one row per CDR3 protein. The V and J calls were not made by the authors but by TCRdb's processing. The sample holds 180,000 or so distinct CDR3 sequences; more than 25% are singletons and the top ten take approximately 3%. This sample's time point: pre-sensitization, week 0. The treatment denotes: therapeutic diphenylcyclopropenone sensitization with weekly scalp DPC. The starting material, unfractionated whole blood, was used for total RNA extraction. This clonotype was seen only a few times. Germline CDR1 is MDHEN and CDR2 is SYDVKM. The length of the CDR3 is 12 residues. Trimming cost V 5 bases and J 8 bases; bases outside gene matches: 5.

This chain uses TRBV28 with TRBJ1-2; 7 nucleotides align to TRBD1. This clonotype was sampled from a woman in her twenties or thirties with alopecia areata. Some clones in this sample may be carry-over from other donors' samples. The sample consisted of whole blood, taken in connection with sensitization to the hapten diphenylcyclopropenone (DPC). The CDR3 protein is CASSQQGKGYTF. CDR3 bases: TGTGCCAGCAGTCAACAGGGGAAGGGCTACACCTTC.